Below, one TCR beta chain is given with its context. The data were obtained in a study of CD8 T cells in Susac syndrome. The germline V gene has CDR1 KGHSH and CDR2 LQKENI. V was cut by 1 base and J by 3 bases, with 6 bases left in between. The CDR3 is made up of 13 amino acids. TCR beta sequencing covered blood CD8+ and CD4+ T cells. TEMRA cells were FACS-enriched, unlike CD8+ and CD4+ T cells, which were negatively isolated. It was with random hexamers that roughly 0.45 to 1 ug RNA was reverse transcribed. Coverage of TCR beta CDR3 amplification by immunoSEQ multiplex PCR extended to 54 Vbeta and 13 Jbeta. TCRdb analysed the immunoSEQ multiplex PCR reads with MiXCR anew, one entry per CDR3 protein. The sample comprises fewer than 150,000 distinct CDR3 sequences, 85% to 95% of which are singletons, and 0.093% rests with the top ten.

This clonotype was obtained from a human donor with multiple sclerosis. Input material: CD4+ T cells from PBMCs. The chain is built from TRBV18 and TRBJ1-1; TRBD1 might be the D (6 bases). CDR3 bases: TGTGCCAGCTCACCACAGGGGGACACTGAAGCTTTCTTT. This gives the protein CASSPQGDTEAFF.